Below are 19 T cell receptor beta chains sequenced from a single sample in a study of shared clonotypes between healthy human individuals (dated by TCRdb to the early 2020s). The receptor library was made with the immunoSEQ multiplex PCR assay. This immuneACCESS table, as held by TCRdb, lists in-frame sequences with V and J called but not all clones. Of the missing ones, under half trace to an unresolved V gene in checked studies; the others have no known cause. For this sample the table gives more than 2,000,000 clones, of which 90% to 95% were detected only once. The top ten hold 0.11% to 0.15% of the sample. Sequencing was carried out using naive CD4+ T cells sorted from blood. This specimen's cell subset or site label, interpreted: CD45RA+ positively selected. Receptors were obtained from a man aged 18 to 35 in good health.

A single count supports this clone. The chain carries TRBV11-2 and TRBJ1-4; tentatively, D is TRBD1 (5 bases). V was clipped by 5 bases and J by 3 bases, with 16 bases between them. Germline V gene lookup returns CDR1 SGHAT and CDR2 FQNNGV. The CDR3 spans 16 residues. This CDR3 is CASSLRRGTANEKLFF. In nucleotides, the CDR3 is TGTGCCAGCAGCCTCCGTAGAGGGACTGCTAATGAAAAACTGTTTTTT. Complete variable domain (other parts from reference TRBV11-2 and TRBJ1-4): EAGVAQSPRYKIIEKRQSVAFWCNPISGHATLYWYQQILGQGPKLLIQFQNNGVVDDSQLPKDRFSAERLKGVDSTLKIQPAKLEDSAVYLCASSLRRGTANEKLFFGSGTQLSVL.

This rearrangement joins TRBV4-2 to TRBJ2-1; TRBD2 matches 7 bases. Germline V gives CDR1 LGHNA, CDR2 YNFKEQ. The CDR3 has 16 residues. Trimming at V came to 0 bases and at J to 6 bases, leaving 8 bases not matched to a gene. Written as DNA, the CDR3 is TGTGCCAGCAGCCAAGATACAGCGGGAACGGGCAATGAGCAGTTCTTC. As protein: CASSQDTAGTGNEQFF.

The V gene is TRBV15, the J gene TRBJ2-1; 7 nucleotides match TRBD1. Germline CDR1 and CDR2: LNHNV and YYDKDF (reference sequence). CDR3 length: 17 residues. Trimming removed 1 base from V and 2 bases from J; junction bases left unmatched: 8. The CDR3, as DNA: TGTGCCACCAGCAGAGCGACAGGGATGAACCCCTACAATGAGCAGTTCTTC. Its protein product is CATSRATGMNPYNEQFF. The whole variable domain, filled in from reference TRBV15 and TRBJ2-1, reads DAMVIQNPRYQVTQFGKPVTLSCSQTLNHNVMYWYQQKSSQAPKLLFHYYDKDFNNEADTPDNFQSRRPNTSFCFLDIRSPGLGDTAMYLCATSRATGMNPYNEQFFGPGTRLTVL.

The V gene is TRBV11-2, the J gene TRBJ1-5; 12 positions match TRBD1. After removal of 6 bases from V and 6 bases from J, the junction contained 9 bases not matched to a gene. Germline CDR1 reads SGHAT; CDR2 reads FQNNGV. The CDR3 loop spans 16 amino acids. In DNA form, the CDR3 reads TGTGCCAGCAGGCCGGGACAGGGGGCCCGCGGTCAGCCCCAGCATTTT. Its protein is CASRPGQGARGQPQHF.

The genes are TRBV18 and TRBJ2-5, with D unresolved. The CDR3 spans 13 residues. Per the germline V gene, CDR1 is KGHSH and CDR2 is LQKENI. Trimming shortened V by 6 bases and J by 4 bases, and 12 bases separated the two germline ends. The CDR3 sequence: CASSLNHGETQYF. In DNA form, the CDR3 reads TGTGCCAGCTCCCTAAATCACGGAGAGACCCAGTACTTC.

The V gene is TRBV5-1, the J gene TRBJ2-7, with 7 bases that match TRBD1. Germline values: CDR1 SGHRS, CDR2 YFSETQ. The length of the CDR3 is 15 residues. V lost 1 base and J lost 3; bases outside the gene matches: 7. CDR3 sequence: CASSLRGQVGYEQYF. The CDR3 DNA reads TGCGCCAGCAGCTTGAGGGGGCAGGTGGGCTACGAGCAGTACTTC.

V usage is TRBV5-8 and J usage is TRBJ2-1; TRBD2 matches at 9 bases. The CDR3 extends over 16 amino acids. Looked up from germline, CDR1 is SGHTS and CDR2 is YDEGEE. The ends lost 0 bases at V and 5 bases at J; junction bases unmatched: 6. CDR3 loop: CASSLAGLAGHNEQFF. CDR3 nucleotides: TGTGCCAGCAGCTTGGCGGGTCTAGCGGGACACAATGAGCAGTTCTTC.

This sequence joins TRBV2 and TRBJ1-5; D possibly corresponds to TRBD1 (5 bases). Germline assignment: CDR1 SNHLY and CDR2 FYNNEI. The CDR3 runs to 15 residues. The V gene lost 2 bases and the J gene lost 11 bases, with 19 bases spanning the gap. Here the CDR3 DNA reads TGTGCCAGCAGTGAATCACCAGGCGGGGTGGGGGCCCAGCATTTT. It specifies CASSESPGGVGAQHF.

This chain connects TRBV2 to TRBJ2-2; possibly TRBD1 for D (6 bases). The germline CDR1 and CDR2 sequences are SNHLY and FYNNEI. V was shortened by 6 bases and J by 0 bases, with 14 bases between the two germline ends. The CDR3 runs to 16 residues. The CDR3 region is CASSAQGSSNTGELFF. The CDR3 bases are TGTGCCAGCAGCGCCCAGGGGTCGTCGAACACCGGGGAGCTGTTTTTT.

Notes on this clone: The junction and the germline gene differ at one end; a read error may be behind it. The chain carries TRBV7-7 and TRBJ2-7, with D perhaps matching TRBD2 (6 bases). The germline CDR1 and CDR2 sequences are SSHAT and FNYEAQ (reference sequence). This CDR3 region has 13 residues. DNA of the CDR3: TGTGCTAGCAGCTTAGCGGTGAGGGACGAGCAGTACTTC. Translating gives CASSLAVRDEQYF.

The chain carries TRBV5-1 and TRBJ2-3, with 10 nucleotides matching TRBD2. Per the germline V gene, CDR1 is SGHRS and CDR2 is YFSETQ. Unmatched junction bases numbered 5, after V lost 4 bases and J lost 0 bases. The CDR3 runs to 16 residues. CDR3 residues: CASSAGTSASTDTQYF. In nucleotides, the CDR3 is TGCGCCAGCAGCGCGGGGACTAGCGCTAGCACAGATACGCAGTATTTT.

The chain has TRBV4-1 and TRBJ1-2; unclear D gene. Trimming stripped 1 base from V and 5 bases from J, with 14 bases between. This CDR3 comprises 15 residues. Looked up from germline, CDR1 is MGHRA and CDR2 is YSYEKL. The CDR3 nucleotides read TGCGCCAGCAGCCAAGGTCGACAACCAAATTATGGCTACACCTTC. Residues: CASSQGRQPNYGYTF.

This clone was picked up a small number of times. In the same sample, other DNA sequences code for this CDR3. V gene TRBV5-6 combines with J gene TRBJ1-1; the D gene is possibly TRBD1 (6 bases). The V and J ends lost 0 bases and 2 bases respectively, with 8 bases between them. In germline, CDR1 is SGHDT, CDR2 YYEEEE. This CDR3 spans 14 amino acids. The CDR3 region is CASSLGRGNTEAFF. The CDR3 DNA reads TGTGCCAGCAGCTTGGGCAGGGGCAACACTGAAGCTTTCTTT. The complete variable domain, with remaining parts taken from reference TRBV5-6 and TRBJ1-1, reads DAGVTQSPTHLIKTRGQQVTLRCSPKSGHDTVSWYQQALGQGPQFIFQYYEEEERQRGNFPDRFSGHQFPNYSSELNVNALLLGDSALYLCASSLGRGNTEAFFGQGTRLTVV.

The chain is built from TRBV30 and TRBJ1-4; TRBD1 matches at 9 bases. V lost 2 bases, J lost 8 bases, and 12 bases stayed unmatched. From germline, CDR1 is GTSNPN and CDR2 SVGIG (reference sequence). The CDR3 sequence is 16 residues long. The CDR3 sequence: CAWSPSRTGVEEKLFF. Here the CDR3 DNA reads TGTGCCTGGAGTCCGTCCCGGACAGGGGTAGAAGAAAAACTGTTTTTT.

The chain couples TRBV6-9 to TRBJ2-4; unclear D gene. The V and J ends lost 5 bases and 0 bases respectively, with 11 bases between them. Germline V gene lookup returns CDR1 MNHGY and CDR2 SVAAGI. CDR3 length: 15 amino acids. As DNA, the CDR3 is TGTGCCAGCAGTAGTCCGGATTTAGCCAAAAACATTCAGTACTTC. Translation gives CASSSPDLAKNIQYF.

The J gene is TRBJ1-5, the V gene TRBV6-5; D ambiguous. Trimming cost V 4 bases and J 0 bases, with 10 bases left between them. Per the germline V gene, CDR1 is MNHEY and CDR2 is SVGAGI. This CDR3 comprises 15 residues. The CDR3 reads CASSSSGPSNQPQHF. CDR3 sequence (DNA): TGTGCCAGCAGTTCCAGTGGGCCTAGCAATCAGCCCCAGCATTTT.

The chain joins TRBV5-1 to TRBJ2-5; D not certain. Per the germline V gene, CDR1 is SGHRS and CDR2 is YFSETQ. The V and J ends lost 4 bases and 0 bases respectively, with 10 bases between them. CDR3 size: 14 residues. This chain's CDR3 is CASSLQSYQETQYF. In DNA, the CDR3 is TGCGCCAGCAGCCTACAGTCGTACCAAGAGACCCAGTACTTC.

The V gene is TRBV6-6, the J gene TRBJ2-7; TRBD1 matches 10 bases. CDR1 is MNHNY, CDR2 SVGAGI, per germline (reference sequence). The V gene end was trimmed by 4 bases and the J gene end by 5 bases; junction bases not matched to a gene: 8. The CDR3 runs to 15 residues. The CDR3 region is CASSFSGQGIHEQYF. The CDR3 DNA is TGTGCCAGCAGTTTTTCGGGACAGGGGATCCACGAGCAGTACTTC.

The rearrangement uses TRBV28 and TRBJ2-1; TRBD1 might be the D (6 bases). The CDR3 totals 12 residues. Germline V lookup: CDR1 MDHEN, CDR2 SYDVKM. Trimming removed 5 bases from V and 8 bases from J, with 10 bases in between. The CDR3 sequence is CASSEQGHEQFF. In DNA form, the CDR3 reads TGTGCCAGCAGTGAACAGGGCCATGAGCAGTTCTTC.